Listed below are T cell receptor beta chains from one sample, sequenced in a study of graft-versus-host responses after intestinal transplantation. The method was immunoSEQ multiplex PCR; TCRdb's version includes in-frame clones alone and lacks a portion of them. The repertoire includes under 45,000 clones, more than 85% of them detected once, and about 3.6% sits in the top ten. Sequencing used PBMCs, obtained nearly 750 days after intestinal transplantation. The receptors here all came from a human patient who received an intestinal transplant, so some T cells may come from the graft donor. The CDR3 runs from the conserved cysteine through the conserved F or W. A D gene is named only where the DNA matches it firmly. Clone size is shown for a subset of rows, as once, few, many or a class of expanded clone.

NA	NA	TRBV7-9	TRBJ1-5	CASSLGQVNNQPQHF	TGTGCCAGCAGCTTAGGACAGGTGAACAATCAGCCCCAGCATTTT
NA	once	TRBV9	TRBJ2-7	CASSHRTDSYEQYF	TGTGCCAGCAGCCATCGGACAGACTCCTACGAGCAGTACTTC
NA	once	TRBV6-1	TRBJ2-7	CASSYTGIYEQYF	TGTGCCAGCAGTTATACAGGGATCTACGAGCAGTACTTC
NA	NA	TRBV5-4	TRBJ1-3	CASSLAGSGNTIYF	TGTGCCAGCAGCTTGGCTGGCTCTGGAAACACCATATATTTT
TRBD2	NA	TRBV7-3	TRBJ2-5	CASSLRGTSGETQYF	TGTGCCAGCAGTTTAAGAGGGACTAGCGGAGAGACCCAGTACTTC
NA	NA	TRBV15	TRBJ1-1	CATSRDTGTTEAFF	TGTGCCACCAGCAGGGATACAGGGACCACTGAAGCTTTCTTT
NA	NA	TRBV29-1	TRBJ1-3	CSVETRASQTIYF	TGCAGCGTTGAAACCAGGGCTTCTCAGACCATATATTTT
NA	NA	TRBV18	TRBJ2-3	CASSATAWGTDTQYF	TGTGCCAGCTCAGCGACTGCTTGGGGAACAGATACGCAGTATTTT
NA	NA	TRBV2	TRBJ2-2	CASSEVRGVGGELFF	TGTGCCAGCAGTGAGGTCCGAGGGGTCGGCGGGGAGCTGTTTTTT
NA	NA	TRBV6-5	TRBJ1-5	CASSLDYNQPQHF	TGTGCCAGCAGTTTGGATTACAATCAGCCCCAGCATTTT
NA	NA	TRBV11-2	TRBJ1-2	CASSLRDGTHNYGYTF	TGTGCCAGCAGCTTAAGGGACGGGACACACAACTATGGCTACACCTTC
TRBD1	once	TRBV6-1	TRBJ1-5	CASSVNPDRVSNQPQHF	TGTGCCAGCAGTGTGAACCCCGACAGGGTGAGCAATCAGCCCCAGCATTTT
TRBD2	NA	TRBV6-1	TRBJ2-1	CASSEGLRWTSGHDNEQFF	TGTGCCAGCAGTGAAGGTTTGAGATGGACTAGCGGCCACGACAATGAGCAGTTCTTC
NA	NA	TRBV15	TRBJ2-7	CATSRGGPTPYEQYF	TGTGCCACCAGCAGAGGGGGACCGACACCCTACGAGCAGTACTTC
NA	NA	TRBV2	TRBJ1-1	CASSEVHTEAFF	TGTGCCAGCAGTGAAGTACACACTGAAGCTTTCTTT
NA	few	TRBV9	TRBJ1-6	CASSAIGSSPLHF	TGTGCCAGCAGCGCGATCGGGAGTTCACCCCTCCACTTT
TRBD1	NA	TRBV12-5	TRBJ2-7	CASAPSGRGNGQYF	TGTGCTAGTGCTCCTTCGGGCAGGGGGAACGGGCAGTACTTC
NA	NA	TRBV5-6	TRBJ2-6	CASSLPNSGANVLTF	TGTGCCAGCAGCTTGCCAAACTCTGGGGCCAACGTCCTGACTTTC
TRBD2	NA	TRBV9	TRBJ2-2	CASSVSSGNTGELFF	TGTGCCAGCAGCGTATCTAGCGGGAACACCGGGGAGCTGTTTTTT
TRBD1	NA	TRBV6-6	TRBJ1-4	CASNTGEEKLFF	TGTGCCAGCAACACAGGGGAAGAAAAACTGTTTTTT
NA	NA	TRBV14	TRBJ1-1	CASSPNTWGAGTEAFF	TGTGCCAGCAGCCCCAACACGTGGGGGGCGGGCACTGAAGCTTTCTTT
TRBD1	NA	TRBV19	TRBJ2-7	CASSIDPGQTYEQYF	TGTGCCAGTAGTATAGATCCGGGACAGACCTACGAGCAGTACTTC
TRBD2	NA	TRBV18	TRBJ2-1	CASSQIAGGPNEQFF	TGTGCCAGCTCACAGATAGCGGGGGGGCCCAATGAGCAGTTCTTC
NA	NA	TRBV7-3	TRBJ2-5	CASSPVGSEQETQYF	TGTGCCAGCAGCCCTGTTGGTAGTGAGCAAGAGACCCAGTACTTC
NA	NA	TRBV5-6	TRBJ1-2	CASSPHSTGGINYGYTF	TGTGCCAGCAGCCCACATAGCACAGGTGGGATTAACTATGGCTACACCTTC
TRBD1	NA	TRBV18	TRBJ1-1	CASSPYDDRAAAFF	TGTGCCAGCTCACCGTATGATGACAGGGCTGCAGCTTTCTTT
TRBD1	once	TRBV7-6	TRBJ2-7	CASSFGQGFYEQYF	TGTGCCAGCAGCTTTGGACAGGGTTTCTACGAGCAGTACTTC
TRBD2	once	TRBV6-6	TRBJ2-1	CASSYLAGSVNEQFF	TGTGCCAGCAGTTACTTAGCGGGAAGTGTCAATGAGCAGTTCTTC
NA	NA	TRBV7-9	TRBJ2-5	CASSLRQDRQETQYF	TGTGCCAGCAGCTTAAGACAGGACCGCCAGGAGACCCAGTACTTC
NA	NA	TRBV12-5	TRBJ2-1	CASGRRTNLYNEQFF	TGTGCTAGTGGCCGCCGGACCAACCTTTACAATGAGCAGTTCTTC
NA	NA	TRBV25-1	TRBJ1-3	CASSRGGSGNTIYF	TGTGCCAGCAGTAGGGGCGGCTCTGGAAACACCATATATTTT
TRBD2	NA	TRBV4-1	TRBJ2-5	CASSLGGGAQETQYF	TGCGCCAGCAGCCTCGGCGGGGGGGCCCAAGAGACCCAGTACTTC
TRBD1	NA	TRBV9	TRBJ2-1	CASSPSFRGQGQFF	TGTGCCAGCAGCCCGAGCTTTAGGGGGCAGGGGCAGTTCTTC
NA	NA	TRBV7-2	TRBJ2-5	CASSFGETQYF	TGTGCCAGCAGCTTTGGGGAGACCCAGTACTTC
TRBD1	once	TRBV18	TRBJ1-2	CASSPAGTGALRGGYTF	TGTGCCAGCTCACCTGCCGGGACAGGGGCCCTCCGCGGCGGCTACACCTTC
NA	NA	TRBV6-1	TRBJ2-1	CASSAKQGNSEQFF	TGTGCCAGCAGTGCCAAACAGGGTAACAGTGAGCAGTTCTTC
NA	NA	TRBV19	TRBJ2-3	CASSRGRLARTDTQYF	TGTGCCAGTAGTAGGGGTCGGCTAGCGAGGACAGATACGCAGTATTTT
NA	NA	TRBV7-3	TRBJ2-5	CASSRGFEETQYF	TGTGCCAGCAGCCGAGGTTTCGAGGAGACCCAGTACTTC
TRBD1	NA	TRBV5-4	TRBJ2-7	CASSRPGQGPNSYEQYF	TGTGCCAGCAGCCGACCGGGACAGGGGCCGAACTCCTACGAGCAGTACTTC
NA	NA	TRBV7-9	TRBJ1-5	CASSAGSNQPQHF	TGTGCCAGCAGCGCCGGGAGCAATCAGCCCCAGCATTTT
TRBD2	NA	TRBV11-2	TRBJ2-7	CASSLALAPYEQYF	TGTGCCAGCAGCTTAGCACTAGCGCCTTACGAGCAGTACTTC
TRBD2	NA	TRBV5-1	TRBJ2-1	CASSLVPSGGDPTYNEQFF	TGCGCCAGCAGCTTGGTCCCTAGCGGGGGGGATCCCACGTACAATGAGCAGTTCTTC
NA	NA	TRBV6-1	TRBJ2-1	CASSEGAQQFF	TGTGCCAGCAGTGAAGGGGCCCAGCAGTTCTTC
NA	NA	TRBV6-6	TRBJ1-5	CASSLEGGPNQPQHF	TGTGCCAGCAGCTTAGAAGGGGGACCCAATCAGCCCCAGCATTTT
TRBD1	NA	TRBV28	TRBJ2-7	CASSLPGTVRSHEQYF	TGTGCCAGCAGTTTACCCGGGACAGTACGATCCCACGAGCAGTACTTC
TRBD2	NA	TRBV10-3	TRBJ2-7	CAIRSTSGGAHEQYF	TGTGCCATCAGAAGTACTAGCGGGGGGGCCCACGAGCAGTACTTC
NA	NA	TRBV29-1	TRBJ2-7	CSVVTGERYEQYF	TGCAGCGTTGTAACTGGGGAACGATACGAGCAGTACTTC
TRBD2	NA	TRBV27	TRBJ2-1	CASRIPGLDHNEQFF	TGTGCCAGCAGAATACCGGGACTAGATCACAATGAGCAGTTCTTC
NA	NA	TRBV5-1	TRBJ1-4	CASSWRGLNEKLFF	TGCGCCAGCAGCTGGAGGGGACTGAATGAAAAACTGTTTTTT